One sample yielded the 14 T cell receptor beta chains listed below, sequenced in a study of T-cell memory formation after mild COVID-19. TCRdb independently ran MiXCR on the 5' RACE reads; one entry per CDR3 protein. Here the sample spans hundreds of thousands of distinct CDR3 sequences, about 16% being singletons. The sequencing input was PBMCs or a T cell subset sorted from them (not recorded which). The receptors derive from an adult woman who had mild COVID-19 (a few samples of this study predate the infection). Cell type and time point are not known.

The chain links TRBV18 to TRBJ1-1; the D is unclear. Germline V gene lookup returns CDR1 KGHSH and CDR2 LQKENI. The CDR3 runs 14 residues. Trimming shortened V by 1 base and J by 1 base, and 7 bases separated the two germline ends. Here the CDR3 DNA reads TGTGCCAGCTCACCACTGAACGAGAACACTGAAGCTTTCTTT. Translated: CASSPLNENTEAFF.

This clonotype was seen only a few times. The chain joins TRBV20-1 to TRBJ1-6, with D possibly matching TRBD1 (5 bases). Trimming took 4 bases from V and 9 from J, leaving 22 bases between them. Germline assignment: CDR1 DFQATT and CDR2 SNEGSKA (reference sequence). CDR3 length: 16 amino acids. This CDR3 is CSANFAGGDGGSPLHF. CDR3 bases: TGCAGTGCTAACTTCGCCGGGGGGGATGGGGGTTCACCCCTCCACTTT.

This clonotype occurred a few times. The rearrangement uses TRBV5-8 and TRBJ1-5, with D hard to call. Germline CDR1 SGHTS, CDR2 YDEGEE. This CDR3 contains 15 residues. Trimming took 1 base from V and 0 from J, leaving 8 bases between them. The CDR3 coding sequence is TGTGCCAGCAGCTTGTCACTCTATAGCAATCAGCCCCAGCATTTT. This gives the protein CASSLSLYSNQPQHF.

Only a few counts were recorded for this clonotype. The chain links TRBV5-1 to TRBJ2-2, with unresolved D. Per the germline V gene, CDR1 is SGHRS and CDR2 is YFSETQ. The CDR3 spans 13 residues. Trimming cost V 0 bases and J 5 bases, with 5 bases left between them. The CDR3 is CASSLGQTGELFF. CDR3 in DNA: TGCGCCAGCAGCTTGGGTCAGACCGGGGAGCTGTTTTTT.

The rearrangement joins TRBV7-2 to TRBJ2-1; TRBD1 aligns across 11 bases. CDR1 SGHTA and CDR2 FQGNSA come from the germline V gene. This CDR3 region has 16 residues. J was trimmed by 9 bases and V by 0 bases; bases with no gene match: 7. CDR3 in amino acids: CASSLAAGTGGGEQFF. The CDR3 region has the DNA TGTGCCAGCAGCTTAGCCGCCGGGACAGGGGGAGGTGAGCAGTTCTTC.

A few counts support this clonotype. CDR3 nucleotide sequence: TGTGCCAGTAGTATAGGGGGCACCATTCAACAGCAGTACTTC. This encodes CASSIGGTIQQQYF. The J gene is TRBJ2-7, the V gene TRBV19; TRBD1 is a possible D gene (5 bases). The germline V gene has CDR1 LNHDA and CDR2 SQIVND (reference sequence). Trimming stripped 1 base from V and 8 bases from J, with 15 bases between. The CDR3 loop spans 14 amino acids.

This clonotype was detected only a few times. The genes are TRBV7-2 and TRBJ2-1; 9 bases fit TRBD2. The CDR3 sequence is 17 residues long. Germline CDR1 is SGHTA and CDR2 is FQGNSA. V lost 5 bases and J lost 6; bases outside the gene matches: 14. The CDR3 DNA follows: TGTGCCAGCAGCCTTCCGACTAGCGGACATATGGTCAATGAGCAGTTCTTC. This translates into CASSLPTSGHMVNEQFF. Full variable domain (outside the CDR3, taken from reference TRBV7-2 and TRBJ2-1): GAGVSQSPSNKVTEKGKDVELRCDPISGHTALYWYRQSLGQGLEFLIYFQGNSAPDKSGLPSDRFSAERTGGSVSTLTIQRTQQEDSAVYLCASSLPTSGHMVNEQFFGPGTRLTVL.

This clonotype has just a few counts. Here the CDR3 reads CASRGPSTDTQYF. The CDR3, as DNA: TGCGCCAGCAGGGGCCCAAGCACAGATACGCAGTATTTT. V is TRBV5-1 and J is TRBJ2-3; no firm D call. CDR1 SGHRS and CDR2 YFSETQ come from the germline V gene. There are 13 residues in the CDR3. V was cut by 5 bases and J by 0 bases, with 7 bases left in between.

Ten or more counts support this clonotype. The V and J genes are TRBV24-1 and TRBJ2-3; 12 nucleotides match TRBD2. In germline, CDR1 is KGHDR, CDR2 SFDVKD. This CDR3 is 18 amino acids long. The V and J ends lost 3 bases and 1 base, in that order; junction bases with no gene match: 7. The CDR3 DNA follows: TGTGCCACCAGTGATCCGATGACTAGCGGGAGTGGCACAGATACGCAGTATTTT. It yields the protein CATSDPMTSGSGTDTQYF.

This chain uses TRBV30 with TRBJ2-3; D possibly corresponds to TRBD1 (6 bases). V was cut by 0 bases and J by 2 bases, with 9 bases left in between. This CDR3 spans 14 amino acids. Per germline, CDR1 GTSNPN and CDR2 SVGIG (reference sequence). The CDR3 sequence: CAWSVGTPTDTQYF. The CDR3 nucleotides are TGTGCCTGGAGTGTAGGGACACCCACAGATACGCAGTATTTT.

This clonotype was counted between two and nine times. The CDR3 spells CASSSLRDRGEQYF. The CDR3 bases are TGTGCCAGCAGCTCACTCCGGGACAGGGGGGAGCAGTACTTC. The chain recombines TRBV11-2 with TRBJ2-7; 11 bases align to TRBD1. The V segment lost 4 bases and the J segment 7 bases; nucleotides outside the gene matches: 6. This CDR3 contains 14 residues. Germline V gene data show CDR1 as SGHAT and CDR2 as FQNNGV.

The chain employs TRBV6-8 and TRBJ2-5, with no clear D. V dropped 0 bases and J dropped 2 bases, with 7 bases sitting between them. CDR1 and CDR2 from the germline V gene are MNHGY and SAAAGT. The CDR3 totals 14 residues. The CDR3 protein is CASSYSAEQETQYF. In nucleotides, the CDR3 is TGTGCCAGCAGTTACTCGGCAGAACAAGAGACCCAGTACTTC.

This clonotype turned up a few times. The gene calls are TRBV20-1 and TRBJ2-7, with TRBD1 matching over 10 bases. Trimming at V came to 3 bases and at J to 1 base, leaving 6 bases not matched to a gene. The CDR3 length is 15 residues. Germline loops: CDR1 DFQATT, CDR2 SNEGSKA (reference sequence). CDR3 loop: CSASDTGQGSYEQYF. In nucleotides, the CDR3 is TGCAGTGCTAGTGATACGGGACAGGGGTCCTACGAGCAGTACTTC.

This clonotype was observed many times. The chain couples TRBV5-6 to TRBJ2-3; 7 positions match TRBD1. The CDR3 consists of 14 residues. Trimming removed 0 bases from V and 5 bases from J; junction bases left unmatched: 3. Per germline, CDR1 SGHDT and CDR2 YYEEEE. The CDR3, as DNA: TGTGCCAGCAGCTTGGTGTCAGGGGGAGATACGCAGTATTTT. It yields the protein CASSLVSGGDTQYF.